This note documents a single T cell receptor beta chain sequence. Its target is unknown. This sample is drawn from a study of shared clonotypes between healthy human individuals. Sorted-subset replicate PCRs used 150 to 200 ng of genomic DNA. This amount corresponded to 25,000 to 30,000 T cell genomes. The protocol was immunoSEQ multiplex PCR, while the TCRdb copy is restricted to in-frame clones and leaves out a portion. The repertoire has about 2.4 million clones, 90% to 95% of them found once; the top ten carry roughly 0.39%. The CDR3 has 17 residues. With V trimmed by 1 base and J by 4 bases, 10 bases remained unmatched. Per the germline V gene, CDR1 is SGHDN and CDR2 is FVKESK. Overall study findings and caveats: Naive CD4 clonotype sharing across a few donors was 4% to 5.5%. As a rule, naive subsets had a larger estimated richness than memory subsets.

The sequencing sample was made of naive CD4+ T cells from PBMCs. Documented subset: CD45RA+ positively selected. The sequence was obtained from a man aged 18 to 29 in good health. Some clones in this sample may be carry-over from other donors' samples. V is TRBV14 and J is TRBJ1-1; 9 nucleotides line up with TRBD1. The CDR3 sequence: CASSQVPGQGWGTEAFF. The CDR3 DNA reads as TGTGCCAGCAGCCAAGTCCCGGGACAGGGTTGGGGCACTGAAGCTTTCTTT. Full variable domain (missing parts from reference TRBV14 and TRBJ1-1): EAGVTQFPSHSVIEKGQTVTLRCDPISGHDNLYWYRRVMGKEIKFLLHFVKESKQDESGMPNNRFLAERTGGTYSTLKVQPAELEDSGVYFCASSQVPGQGWGTEAFFGQGTRLTVV.